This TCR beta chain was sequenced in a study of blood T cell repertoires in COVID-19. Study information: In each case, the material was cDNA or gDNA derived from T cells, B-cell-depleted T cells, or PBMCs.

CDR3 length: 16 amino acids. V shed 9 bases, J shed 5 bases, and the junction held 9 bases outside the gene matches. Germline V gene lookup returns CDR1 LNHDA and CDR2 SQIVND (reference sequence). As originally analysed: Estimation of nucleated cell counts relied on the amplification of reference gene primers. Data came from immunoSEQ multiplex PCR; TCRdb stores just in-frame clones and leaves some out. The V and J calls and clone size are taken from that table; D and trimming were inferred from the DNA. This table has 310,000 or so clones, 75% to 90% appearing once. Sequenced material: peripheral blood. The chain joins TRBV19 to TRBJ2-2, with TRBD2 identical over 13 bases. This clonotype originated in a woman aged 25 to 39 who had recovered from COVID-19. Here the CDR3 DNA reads TGTGCCAGCGAACTAGCGGGGGGGCCTGGGACCGGGGAGCTGTTTTTT. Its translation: CASELAGGPGTGELFF.